The sample holds a few counts of the clone carrying this T cell receptor (beta chain). Here immunoSEQ multiplex PCR was the method, and the copy in TCRdb shows in-frame clones only, minus some. The sample has some 100,000 clones, more than 80% seen once; the top ten hold roughly 5%. V was clipped by 6 bases and J by 4 bases, with 10 bases between them. The CDR3 has 12 amino acids. These data come from a study of OX40 agonist ivuxolimab in advanced cancers. Overall study: Patients received ivuxolimab, an intravenous treatment, every 2 weeks at 0.01 to 10 mg/kg.

Material: CD4+ or CD8+ T cells sorted from blood, obtained in a trial of the OX40 agonist ivuxolimab. The rearrangement joins TRBV5-3 to TRBJ1-2; D gene ambiguous. TRBV5-3 counts as an open reading frame of uncertain function. The TCR comes from an adult with an advanced solid tumor such as melanoma, head and neck, liver or kidney cancer. The CDR3 sequence is CARNDNIYGYTF. CDR3 bases: TGTGCCAGAAACGATAACATCTATGGCTACACCTTC.